This is a list of T cell receptor beta chains from one sample in a study of blood T cell repertoires in COVID-19. Using immunoSEQ multiplex PCR, the repertoire was profiled, and TCRdb retains in-frame clones only, with some absent. The sample consists of 310,000 or so clones, approximately 86% of them appearing once. The source material was peripheral blood. Receptor source: a woman under 40 who had recovered from COVID-19. Each CDR3 is given with its conserved first and last residue. D genes are given only for firm matches. Clone size, where shown, is once, few, many, or a class for clones that have expanded.

clone size: few
V gene: TRBV10-1
J gene: TRBJ1-1
D gene: TRBD1
CDR3 protein: CASSAGTGNTEAFF
CDR3 DNA: TGCGCCAGCAGTGCCGGGACAGGGAACACTGAAGCTTTCTTT

clone size: once
V gene: TRBV23-1
J gene: TRBJ1-2
D gene: NA
CDR3 protein: CASSPVGGRGYTF
CDR3 DNA: TGCGCCAGCAGTCCGGTAGGGGGAAGGGGCTACACCTTC

clone size: NA
V gene: TRBV28
J gene: TRBJ2-2
D gene: NA
CDR3 protein: CASGGVINTGELFF
CDR3 DNA: TGTGCCAGCGGCGGGGTCATCAACACCGGGGAGCTGTTTTTT

clone size: once
V gene: TRBV4-2
J gene: TRBJ2-1
D gene: TRBD2
CDR3 protein: CASSQDPDGGTTGEFF
CDR3 DNA: TGTGCCAGCAGCCAAGATCCGGACGGGGGGACCACCGGGGAGTTCTTC

clone size: NA
V gene: TRBV5-4
J gene: TRBJ2-1
D gene: TRBD2
CDR3 protein: CASSLELGGTYNEQFF
CDR3 DNA: TGTGCCAGCAGCTTGGAGTTGGGAGGGACCTACAATGAGCAGTTCTTC

clone size: NA
V gene: TRBV9
J gene: TRBJ2-3
D gene: NA
CDR3 protein: CASSPQRTSTDTQYF
CDR3 DNA: TGTGCCAGCAGCCCTCAGCGGACTAGCACAGATACGCAGTATTTT

clone size: few
V gene: TRBV7-2
J gene: TRBJ1-1
D gene: NA
CDR3 protein: CASSLGRGRTEAFF
CDR3 DNA: TGTGCCAGCAGCTTGGGCAGGGGAAGGACTGAAGCTTTCTTT

clone size: NA
V gene: TRBV4-3
J gene: TRBJ2-1
D gene: NA
CDR3 protein: CASSHPGTTDNEQFF
CDR3 DNA: TGCGCCAGCAGCCACCCCGGGACAACGGACAATGAGCAGTTCTTC

clone size: NA
V gene: TRBV4-2
J gene: TRBJ2-1
D gene: TRBD2
CDR3 protein: CASSPPGLASYNEQFF
CDR3 DNA: TGTGCCAGCAGCCCCCCGGGACTAGCATCCTACAATGAGCAGTTCTTC

clone size: NA
V gene: TRBV6-5
J gene: TRBJ1-1
D gene: NA
CDR3 protein: CASSPEGGRDTEAFF
CDR3 DNA: TGTGCCAGCAGTCCCGAGGGGGGGCGCGACACTGAAGCTTTCTTT

clone size: NA
V gene: TRBV7-2
J gene: TRBJ1-3
D gene: NA
CDR3 protein: CASSLVGTKGQSGNTIYF
CDR3 DNA: TGTGCCAGCAGCTTAGTTGGGACAAAAGGACAATCTGGAAACACCATATATTTT

clone size: NA
V gene: TRBV10-1
J gene: TRBJ1-2
D gene: NA
CDR3 protein: CASSADRPAWLIYGYTF
CDR3 DNA: TGCGCCAGCAGTGCAGACAGGCCCGCATGGCTAATCTATGGCTACACCTTC

clone size: once
V gene: TRBV2
J gene: TRBJ1-1
D gene: NA
CDR3 protein: CASSAGLQSQAFF
CDR3 DNA: TGTGCCAGCAGCGCGGGACTCCAATCTCAAGCTTTCTTT

clone size: NA
V gene: TRBV28
J gene: TRBJ1-2
D gene: NA
CDR3 protein: CASSLDWREGGYTF
CDR3 DNA: TGTGCCAGCAGTTTAGATTGGAGGGAAGGAGGCTACACCTTC

clone size: NA
V gene: TRBV27
J gene: TRBJ2-1
D gene: NA
CDR3 protein: CASSPGEASGEQFF
CDR3 DNA: TGTGCCAGCAGTCCGGGGGAAGCCTCCGGTGAGCAGTTCTTC

clone size: NA
V gene: TRBV18
J gene: TRBJ1-2
D gene: TRBD1
CDR3 protein: CASSRGTGGDGYGYTF
CDR3 DNA: TGTGCCAGCTCCCGAGGGACAGGGGGCGATGGGTATGGCTACACCTTC

clone size: NA
V gene: TRBV2
J gene: TRBJ2-3
D gene: TRBD1
CDR3 protein: CASSSNLRGPTSTDTQYF
CDR3 DNA: TGTGCCAGCAGTTCTAATCTCAGGGGGCCTACTAGCACAGATACGCAGTATTTT

clone size: NA
V gene: TRBV29-1
J gene: TRBJ2-7
D gene: NA
CDR3 protein: CSVLGSGYEQYF
CDR3 DNA: TGCAGCGTTCTCGGGAGTGGGTACGAGCAGTACTTC

clone size: NA
V gene: TRBV10-1
J gene: TRBJ2-7
D gene: NA
CDR3 protein: CASSESVWLTDEQYF
CDR3 DNA: TGCGCCAGCAGTGAGTCAGTGTGGTTGACAGACGAGCAGTACTTC

clone size: NA
V gene: TRBV19
J gene: TRBJ1-1
D gene: NA
CDR3 protein: CASSIGSLNTEAFF
CDR3 DNA: TGTGCCAGTAGTATCGGGAGTTTGAACACTGAAGCTTTCTTT

clone size: NA
V gene: TRBV19
J gene: TRBJ2-1
D gene: TRBD1
CDR3 protein: CASSPGQGAKNEQFF
CDR3 DNA: TGTGCCAGTAGTCCGGGACAGGGGGCGAAGAATGAGCAGTTCTTC

clone size: NA
V gene: TRBV6-2/TRBV6-3
J gene: TRBJ2-1
D gene: NA
CDR3 protein: CASSYIGEQFF
CDR3 DNA: TGTGCCAGCAGTTACATCGGTGAGCAGTTCTTC

clone size: NA
V gene: TRBV4-3
J gene: TRBJ2-1
D gene: TRBD2
CDR3 protein: CASSQDRTSGSLNEQFF
CDR3 DNA: TGCGCCAGCAGCCAAGATCGGACTAGCGGGAGTCTCAATGAGCAGTTCTTC

clone size: NA
V gene: TRBV6-2/TRBV6-3
J gene: TRBJ2-7
D gene: TRBD2
CDR3 protein: CASSYSSGRAAYEQYF
CDR3 DNA: TGTGCCAGCAGTTACTCTAGCGGGAGGGCCGCCTACGAGCAGTACTTC

clone size: NA
V gene: TRBV18
J gene: TRBJ1-1
D gene: NA
CDR3 protein: CASSLATGSNTEAFF
CDR3 DNA: TGTGCCAGCTCACTGGCGACAGGATCGAACACTGAAGCTTTCTTT

clone size: NA
V gene: TRBV6-5
J gene: TRBJ1-2
D gene: TRBD1
CDR3 protein: CASSPYRGSYGYTF
CDR3 DNA: TGTGCCAGCAGTCCTTACAGGGGATCCTATGGCTACACCTTC

clone size: NA
V gene: TRBV25-1
J gene: TRBJ1-2
D gene: NA
CDR3 protein: CASSELGGGDGYTF
CDR3 DNA: TGTGCCAGCAGTGAATTGGGTGGAGGTGATGGCTACACCTTC

clone size: NA
V gene: TRBV27
J gene: TRBJ2-7
D gene: NA
CDR3 protein: CASPKDRELEEQYF
CDR3 DNA: TGTGCCAGCCCAAAGGACCGGGAGCTGGAGGAGCAGTACTTC

clone size: NA
V gene: TRBV7-2
J gene: TRBJ1-1
D gene: NA
CDR3 protein: CASSPLKDNIEAFF
CDR3 DNA: TGTGCCAGCAGCCCTCTAAAGGACAACATTGAAGCTTTCTTT